This T cell receptor beta chain emerged from a study of low-dose radiotherapy and immunotherapy resistance in tumors. Study in general: Every two weeks, cyclophosphamide 200 mg/m2 was infused one day before radiation plus immunotherapy.

CDR3 length: 14 residues. The V end was cut by 3 bases, the J end by 2 bases, with 11 bases between. The germline gives CDR1 SGHTA, CDR2 FQGTGA. Time point of the sample: before trial treatment. cDNA synthesis used a TRAV/TRBV-specific primer set for both chains. TCRs were put through approximately 21 PCR cycles of amplification with Phusion. A constant-region primer and the V-primer adapter served as the primer pair. mRNA, after isolation, was amplified by in vitro transcription. TCRdb reprocessed the reads via MiXCR and lists one record per CDR3 protein. Of under 90,000 distinct CDR3 sequences listed, 30% to 40% are singletons.

The chain joins TRBV7-3 to TRBJ2-7; perhaps TRBD1 as D (5 bases). Material: PBMCs, obtained before treatment. The TCR comes from a female donor with ovarian cancer. The CDR3 DNA is TGTGCCAGCAGCTTGGGTCCAGGGACCTACGAGCAGTACTTC. Translated, it gives CASSLGPGTYEQYF.